The rows below give T cell receptor beta chains drawn from one sample of a study of shared clonotypes between healthy human individuals. Profiling relied on immunoSEQ multiplex PCR, and the TCRdb table lists in-frame clones only, not all of them. The sample includes about 2.4 million clones, 93% of them seen just once. The source material was naive CD4+ T cells from PBMCs. These receptors all come from a man aged 18 to 30 in good health. Some clones in this sample may be carry-over from other donors' samples. The CDR3 runs from the conserved cysteine through the conserved F or W. Each record gives: CDR3 protein, CDR3 DNA, V gene, clone size, D gene, J gene. The D gene is left open where the match is weak. Clone size is shown for a subset of rows, as once, few, many or a class of expanded clone.

CASFRRTDTQYF TGTGCCAGCTTCCGGCGCACAGATACGCAGTATTTT TRBV18 - - TRBJ2-3
CASSLEGSSNTEAFF TGCGCCAGCAGCTTGGAGGGCAGCTCGAACACTGAAGCTTTCTTT TRBV5-1 - - TRBJ1-1
CATLNWNTEAFF TGTGCCACCCTGAATTGGAACACTGAAGCTTTCTTT TRBV6-4 - - TRBJ1-1
CAWSVLGVTEAFF TGTGCCTGGAGTGTACTTGGGGTCACTGAAGCTTTCTTT TRBV30 once - TRBJ1-1
CASSEVPLPTSGSNTQYF TGTGCCAGCAGTGAAGTCCCCCTACCGACTAGCGGGAGTAATACGCAGTATTTT TRBV6-1 once TRBD2 TRBJ2-3
CASSLGLSGYNEQFF TGCGCCAGCAGTCTAGGATTGAGCGGTTACAATGAGCAGTTCTTC TRBV4-3 - - TRBJ2-1
CASSLFFNTEAFF TGTGCCAGCAGCTTATTTTTTAACACTGAAGCTTTCTTT TRBV7-8 - - TRBJ1-1
CASSQKDRGGNTIYF TGTGCCAGCTCACAAAAGGACCGGGGTGGAAACACCATATATTTT TRBV18 - - TRBJ1-3
CASSQSRDAGGYTF TGTGCCAGCTCACAGTCCCGGGACGCCGGTGGCTACACCTTC TRBV18 - - TRBJ1-2
CAWSRDMRNYGYTF TGTGCCTGGAGTCGGGACATGAGAAACTATGGCTACACCTTC TRBV30 - - TRBJ1-2
CASRRQGARDEQYF TGTGCCAGCAGGCGACAGGGGGCTAGGGACGAGCAGTACTTC TRBV6-6 - TRBD1 TRBJ2-7
CASSPTRVSRFQNTEAFF TGTGCCAGCAGCCCGACCAGGGTTTCGCGGTTTCAGAACACTGAAGCTTTCTTT TRBV7-8 once - TRBJ1-1
CAISESKPGGPSLKSEQYF TGTGCCATCAGTGAGTCGAAGCCAGGGGGTCCGTCTCTCAAGTCCGAGCAGTACTTC TRBV10-3 - TRBD1 TRBJ2-7
CASSLTGTRTNNEQFF TGTGCCAGCAGCCTCACCGGGACTAGAACTAACAATGAGCAGTTCTTC TRBV11-2 - TRBD2 TRBJ2-1
CASRERTWGPEQYF TGTGCCAGCAGGGAAAGGACGTGGGGCCCCGAGCAGTACTTC TRBV7-2 - - TRBJ2-7
CASSQTGQETQYF TGTGCCAGCAGCCAAACAGGACAAGAGACCCAGTACTTC TRBV9 - - TRBJ2-5
CASSVDISGTDTQYF TGTGCCAGCAGCGTAGATATTAGCGGGACAGATACGCAGTATTTT TRBV9 - TRBD2 TRBJ2-3
CASSRGTDTQYF TGTGCCAGTAGTCGGGGCACAGATACGCAGTATTTT TRBV11-1 - - TRBJ2-3
CASSPGRTGVNEQFF TGTGCCAGCTCACCGGGCAGGACAGGGGTCAATGAGCAGTTCTTC TRBV18 once TRBD1 TRBJ2-1
CASSFQGRTGELFF TGTGCCAGCAGCTTCCAGGGTAGAACCGGGGAGCTGTTTTTT TRBV7-3 - - TRBJ2-2
CASVGTGFTEAFF TGTGCCAGCGTTGGTACAGGGTTCACTGAAGCTTTCTTT TRBV25-1 - - TRBJ1-1
CASSLGDRYSYEQYF TGCGCCAGCAGCTTGGGGGACAGGTACTCCTACGAGCAGTACTTC TRBV5-1 once TRBD1 TRBJ2-7
CASSVGDRETQYF TGTGCCAGCAGCGTAGGAGATAGAGAGACCCAGTACTTC TRBV9 - - TRBJ2-5
CASSGGLAGGPSTGELFF TGTGCCAGCAGCGGGGGACTAGCGGGAGGGCCGAGCACCGGGGAGCTGTTTTTT TRBV9 - TRBD2 TRBJ2-2
CASSSGLAGAPSYNEQFF TGCGCCAGCAGTTCGGGACTAGCGGGAGCCCCCTCCTACAATGAGCAGTTCTTC TRBV5-1 - TRBD2 TRBJ2-1
CASSFGLSGELFF TGTGCCAGCAGCTTTGGACTGTCCGGGGAGCTGTTTTTT TRBV7-3 - - TRBJ2-2
CASSPTDSTAHEKLFF TGTGCCAGCAGTCCAACGGACAGTACGGCACATGAAAAACTGTTTTTT TRBV25-1 - - TRBJ1-4
CASSLWVGAPTDTQYF TGTGCCAGCAGTTTATGGGTTGGGGCCCCCACAGATACGCAGTATTTT TRBV28 - - TRBJ2-3
CASGRGSGETQYF TGCGCCAGCGGCAGGGGCTCCGGAGAGACCCAGTACTTC TRBV5-1 - - TRBJ2-5
CASSLDNSNEQFF TGCGCCAGCAGCTTGGACAATAGTAATGAGCAGTTCTTC TRBV5-1 - - TRBJ2-1
CASSLGLAANTGELFF TGCGCCAGCAGCCTGGGACTAGCAGCGAACACCGGGGAGCTGTTTTTT TRBV5-1 - TRBD2 TRBJ2-2
CASSYSRNTEAFF TGTGCCAGCAGCTACAGTAGAAACACTGAAGCTTTCTTT TRBV7-7 - - TRBJ1-1
CASSLTGSQPQHF TGTGCCAGCAGTTTAACGGGGAGTCAGCCCCAGCATTTT TRBV27 few - TRBJ1-5
CASSLRGYGVVNTEAFF TGCGCCAGCAGCTTGAGGGGGTACGGTGTTGTGAACACTGAAGCTTTCTTT TRBV5-1 - - TRBJ1-1
CASSENLLRWAQYF TGTGCCAGCAGTGAGAATTTGCTACGTTGGGCGCAGTACTTC TRBV2 - - TRBJ2-7